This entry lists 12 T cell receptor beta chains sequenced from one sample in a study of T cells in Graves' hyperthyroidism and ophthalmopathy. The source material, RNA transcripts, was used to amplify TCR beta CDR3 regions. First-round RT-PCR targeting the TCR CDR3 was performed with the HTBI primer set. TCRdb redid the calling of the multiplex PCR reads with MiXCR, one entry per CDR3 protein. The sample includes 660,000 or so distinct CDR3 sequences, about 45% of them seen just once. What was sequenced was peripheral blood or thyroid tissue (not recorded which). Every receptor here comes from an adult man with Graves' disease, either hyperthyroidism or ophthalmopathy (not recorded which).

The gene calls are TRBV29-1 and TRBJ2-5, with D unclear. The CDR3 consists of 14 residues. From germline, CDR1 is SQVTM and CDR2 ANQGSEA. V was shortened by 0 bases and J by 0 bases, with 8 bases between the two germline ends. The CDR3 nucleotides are TGCAGCGTTGAAGACCCAGGATACCAAGAGACCCAGTACTTC. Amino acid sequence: CSVEDPGYQETQYF.

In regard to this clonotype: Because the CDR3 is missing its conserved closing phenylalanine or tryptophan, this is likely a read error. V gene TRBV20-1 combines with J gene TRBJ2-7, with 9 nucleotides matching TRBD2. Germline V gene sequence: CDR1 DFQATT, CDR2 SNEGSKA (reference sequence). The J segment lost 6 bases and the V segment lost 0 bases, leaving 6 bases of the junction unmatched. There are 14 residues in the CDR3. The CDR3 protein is CSARDSGRSGEQYL. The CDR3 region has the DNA TGCAGTGCTAGAGATAGCGGGAGAAGTGGCGAGCAGTACCTC.

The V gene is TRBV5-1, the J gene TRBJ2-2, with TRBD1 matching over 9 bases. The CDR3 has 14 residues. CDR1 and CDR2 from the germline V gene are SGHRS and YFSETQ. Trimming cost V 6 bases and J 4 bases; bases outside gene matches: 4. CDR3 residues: CASKTGGATGELFF. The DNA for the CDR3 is TGCGCCAGCAAGACAGGGGGAGCCACCGGGGAGCTGTTTTTT.

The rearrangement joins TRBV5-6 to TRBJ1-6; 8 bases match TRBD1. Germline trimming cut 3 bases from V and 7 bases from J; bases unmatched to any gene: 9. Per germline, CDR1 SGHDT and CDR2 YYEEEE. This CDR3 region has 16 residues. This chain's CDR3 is CASSSTGQGRNSPLHF. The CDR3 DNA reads TGTGCCAGCAGCTCCACCGGACAGGGTCGGAATTCACCCCTCCACTTT.

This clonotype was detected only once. In nucleotides, the CDR3 is TGTGCCAGTAGTATATTCATTGAAGCTTTCTTT. Its translation is CASSIFIEAFF. The chain couples TRBV19 to TRBJ1-1; no definite D call. CDR1 and CDR2 (germline): LNHDA, SQIVND (reference sequence). The CDR3 length is 11 residues. V was pared by 2 bases and J by 7 bases, with 5 bases between.

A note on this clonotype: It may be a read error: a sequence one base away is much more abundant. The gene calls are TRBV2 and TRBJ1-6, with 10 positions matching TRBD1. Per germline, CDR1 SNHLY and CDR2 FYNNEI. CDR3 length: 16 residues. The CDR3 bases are TGTGCCGGCAGAAGACAGGGGGCAACAACATCCCCACCCCTCCACTTT. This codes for CAGRRQGATTSPPLHF.

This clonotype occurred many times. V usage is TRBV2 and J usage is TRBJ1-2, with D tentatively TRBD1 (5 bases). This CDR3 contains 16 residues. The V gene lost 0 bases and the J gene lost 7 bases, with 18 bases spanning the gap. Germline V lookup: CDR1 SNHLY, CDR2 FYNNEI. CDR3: CASSEAQGYLSGGYTF. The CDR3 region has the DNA TGTGCCAGCAGTGAAGCTCAGGGTTACCTATCTGGTGGCTACACCTTC.

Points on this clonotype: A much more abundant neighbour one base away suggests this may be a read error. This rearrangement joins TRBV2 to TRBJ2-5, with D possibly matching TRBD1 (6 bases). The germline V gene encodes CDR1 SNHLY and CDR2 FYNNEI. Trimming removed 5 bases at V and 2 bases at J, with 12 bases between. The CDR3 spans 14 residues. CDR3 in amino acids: CASSFARGQETQYF. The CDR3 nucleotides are TGTGCCAGCAGTTTCGCGAGGGGGCAAGAGACCCAGTACTTC.

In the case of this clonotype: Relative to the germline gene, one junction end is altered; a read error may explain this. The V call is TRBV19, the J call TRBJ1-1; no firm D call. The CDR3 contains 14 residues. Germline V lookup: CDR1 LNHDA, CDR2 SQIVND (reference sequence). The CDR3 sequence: CASRVGIMNTEAFF. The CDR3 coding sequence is TGTGCCAGTAGGGTCGGAATCATGAACACTGAAGCTTTTTTT. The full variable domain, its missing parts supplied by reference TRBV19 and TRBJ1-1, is DGGITQSPKYLFRKEGQNVTLSCEQNLNHDAMYWYRQDPGQGLRLIYYSQIVNDFQKGDIAEGYSVSREKKESFPLTVTSAQKNPTAFYLCASRVGIMNTEAFFGQGTRLTVV.

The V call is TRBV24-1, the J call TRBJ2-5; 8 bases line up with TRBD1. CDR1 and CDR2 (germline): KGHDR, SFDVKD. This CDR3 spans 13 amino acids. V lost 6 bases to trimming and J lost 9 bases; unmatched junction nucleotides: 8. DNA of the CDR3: TGTGCCACCAGTTACAGGGGGGACCAGCCCCAGTACTTC. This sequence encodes CATSYRGDQPQYF.

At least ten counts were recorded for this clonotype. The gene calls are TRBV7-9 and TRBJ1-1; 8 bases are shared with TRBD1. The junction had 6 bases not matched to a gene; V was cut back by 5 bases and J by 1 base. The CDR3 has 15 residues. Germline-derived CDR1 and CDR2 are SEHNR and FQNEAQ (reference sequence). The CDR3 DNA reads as TGTGCCAGCAGCCAAAGGACAGGGCGGAACACTGAAGCTTTCTTT. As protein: CASSQRTGRNTEAFF. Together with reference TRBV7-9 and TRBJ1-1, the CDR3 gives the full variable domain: DTGVSQNPRHKITKRGQNVTFRCDPISEHNRLYWYRQTLGQGPEFLTYFQNEAQLEKSRLLSDRFSAERPKGSFSTLEIQRTEQGDSAMYLCASSQRTGRNTEAFFGQGTRLTVV.

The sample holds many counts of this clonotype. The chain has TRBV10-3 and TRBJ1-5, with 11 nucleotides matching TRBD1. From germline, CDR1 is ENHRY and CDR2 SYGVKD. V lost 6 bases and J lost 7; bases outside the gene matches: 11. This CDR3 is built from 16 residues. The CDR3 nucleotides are TGTGCCATCAGCGACTTAGGACAGGGGGCAGGGCAGCCCCAGCATTTT. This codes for CAISDLGQGAGQPQHF.